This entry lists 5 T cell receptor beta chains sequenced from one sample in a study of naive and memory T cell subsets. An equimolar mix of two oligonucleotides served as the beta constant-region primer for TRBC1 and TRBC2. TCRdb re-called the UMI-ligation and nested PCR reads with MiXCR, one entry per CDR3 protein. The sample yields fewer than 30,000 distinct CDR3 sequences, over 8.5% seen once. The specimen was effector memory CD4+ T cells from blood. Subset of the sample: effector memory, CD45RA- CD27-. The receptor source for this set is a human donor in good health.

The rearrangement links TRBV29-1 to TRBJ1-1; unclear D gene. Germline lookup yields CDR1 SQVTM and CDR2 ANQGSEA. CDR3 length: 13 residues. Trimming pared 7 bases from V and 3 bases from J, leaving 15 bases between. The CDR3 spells CSAVWWEDTEAFF. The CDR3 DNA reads TGCAGCGCTGTTTGGTGGGAGGACACTGAAGCTTTCTTT.

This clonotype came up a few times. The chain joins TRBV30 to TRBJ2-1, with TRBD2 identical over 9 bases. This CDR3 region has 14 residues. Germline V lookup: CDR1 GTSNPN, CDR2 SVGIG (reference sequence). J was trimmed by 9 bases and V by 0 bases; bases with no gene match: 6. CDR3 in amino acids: CAWSVGGGAAEQFF. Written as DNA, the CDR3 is TGTGCCTGGAGTGTCGGCGGGGGGGCCGCTGAGCAGTTCTTC.

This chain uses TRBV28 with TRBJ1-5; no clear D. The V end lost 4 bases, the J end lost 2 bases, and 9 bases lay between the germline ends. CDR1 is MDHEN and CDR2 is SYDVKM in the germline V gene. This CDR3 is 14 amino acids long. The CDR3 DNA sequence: TGTGCCAGCAGTTCCACAGTGGGCAATCAGCCCCAGCATTTT. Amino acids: CASSSTVGNQPQHF.

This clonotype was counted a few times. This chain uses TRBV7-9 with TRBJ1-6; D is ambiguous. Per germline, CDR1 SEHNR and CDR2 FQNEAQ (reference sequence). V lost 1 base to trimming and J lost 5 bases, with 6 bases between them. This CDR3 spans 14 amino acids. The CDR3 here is CASSLGRNNSPLHF. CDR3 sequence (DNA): TGTGCCAGCAGCTTAGGACGGAATAATTCACCCCTCCACTTT. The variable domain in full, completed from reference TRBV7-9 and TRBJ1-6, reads DTGVSQNPRHKITKRGQNVTFRCDPISEHNRLYWYRQTLGQGPEFLTYFQNEAQLEKSRLLSDRFSAERPKGSFSTLEIQRTEQGDSAMYLCASSLGRNNSPLHFGNGTRLTVT.

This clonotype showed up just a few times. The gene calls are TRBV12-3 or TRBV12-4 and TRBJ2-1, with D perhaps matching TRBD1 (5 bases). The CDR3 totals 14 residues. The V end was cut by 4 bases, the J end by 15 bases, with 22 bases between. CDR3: CASSSSIIRPGPFF. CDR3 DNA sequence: TGTGCCAGCAGTTCAAGCATCATAAGGCCAGGGCCGTTCTTC.